A single sample gave rise to the 26 T cell receptor beta chains below, sequenced in a study of blood T cell repertoires in COVID-19. Clones were read by immunoSEQ multiplex PCR, and TCRdb kept only the in-frame ones, dropping some. The data contain roughly 220,000 clones, 70% to 90% of them seen just once; the ten biggest clones take up 3.8%. Source material: PBMCs or T cells enriched from blood (not recorded which). Source of these receptors: a woman aged 40 to 50 with acute COVID-19.

This clone appeared once. The chain combines TRBV3-1 (or the pseudogene TRBV3-2) with TRBJ1-2, with D maybe TRBD1 (5 bases). The CDR3 spans 15 residues. Germline CDR1 is LGHDT and CDR2 is YNNKEL (reference sequence). V lost 3 bases, J lost 5 bases, and 16 bases lay in between. CDR3 loop: CASSQSTGFSYGYTF. The CDR3 DNA follows: TGTGCCAGCAGCCAGAGCACAGGATTCTCTTATGGCTACACCTTC.

In nucleotides, the CDR3 is TGTGCCAGCAGCTTAGTCGTTGTCGGCACTGAAGCTTTCTTT. This gives the protein CASSLVVVGTEAFF. The chain has TRBV7-9 and TRBJ1-1; D is ambiguous. V was clipped by 1 base and J by 4 bases, with 10 bases between them. The germline gives CDR1 SEHNR, CDR2 FQNEAQ (reference sequence). The CDR3 runs to 14 residues.

The CDR3 reads CASQPYFDRAGANVLTF. The CDR3 DNA reads TGTGCCAGCCAACCTTACTTCGACAGGGCAGGGGCCAACGTCCTGACTTTC. The chain links TRBV18 to TRBJ2-6; the match to TRBD1 covers 7 bases. The germline V gene has CDR1 KGHSH and CDR2 LQKENI. Trimming at V came to 8 bases and at J to 4 bases, leaving 14 bases not matched to a gene. This CDR3 region has 17 residues.

This clone was seen once. The CDR3 sequence: CASSRVSGRGSYNEQFF. The CDR3 bases are TGTGCCAGCAGCAGGGTTAGCGGGAGGGGCTCCTACAATGAGCAGTTCTTC. J is TRBJ2-1 and V is TRBV11-3; 11 nucleotides match TRBD2. Trimming removed 5 bases from V and 0 bases from J; junction bases left unmatched: 6. Per the germline V gene, CDR1 is SGHNT and CDR2 is YENEEA. The CDR3 runs 17 residues.

Remarks on this clone: A read error may produce the germline difference seen at one junction end. The sample contains more than one DNA sequence encoding this CDR3. CDR3 nucleotide sequence: TGTGCCAGCAGCCAAGCACGGAGTGAGCAGTACTTT. Its protein product is CASSQARSEQYF. The chain recombines TRBV3-1 (or the pseudogene TRBV3-2) with TRBJ2-7; no definite D call. The germline gives CDR1 LGHDT, CDR2 YNNKEL (reference sequence). This CDR3 is built from 12 residues.

V and J are TRBV9 and TRBJ1-4; 8 positions agree with TRBD1. Germline V gene data show CDR1 as SGDLS and CDR2 as YYNGEE. The CDR3 covers 15 residues. J gave up 7 bases and V 4 bases, and 9 bases lay outside the gene matches. CDR3 sequence (DNA): TGTGCCAGCAGCCCTGTGGGGGACAGGCTTGAAAAACTGTTTTTT. Its translation is CASSPVGDRLEKLFF.

The chain couples TRBV7-8 to TRBJ2-7; 11 bases fit TRBD1. J lost 4 bases, V lost 3 bases, and 5 bases had no gene match. There are 15 residues in the CDR3. Germline CDR1 and CDR2: SGHVS and FQNEAQ. The CDR3 reads CASSFRTGGWYEQYF. The CDR3 coding sequence is TGTGCCAGCAGCTTCAGGACAGGGGGCTGGTACGAGCAGTACTTC.

The chain is built from TRBV7-2 and TRBJ2-7; 9 bases are shared with TRBD1. Germline V gene data show CDR1 as SGHTA and CDR2 as FQGNSA. This CDR3 comprises 13 residues. The trim removed 5 bases at V and 5 bases at J, leaving 4 bases unmatched. The CDR3 nucleotides read TGTGCCAGCAGCGCCCGGGACAGGGACGAGCAGTACTTC. Protein product: CASSARDRDEQYF.

V is TRBV2 and J is TRBJ2-3; D possibly corresponds to TRBD2 (5 bases). V lost 7 bases, J lost 3 bases, and 8 bases lay in between. Looked up from germline, CDR1 is SNHLY and CDR2 is FYNNEI. The CDR3 totals 12 residues. The DNA for the CDR3 is TGTGCCAGCAACCGGGGAACAGATACGCAGTATTTT. This encodes CASNRGTDTQYF.

The chain carries TRBV6-1 and TRBJ2-7, with D perhaps matching TRBD2 (5 bases). Trimming removed 0 bases from V and 4 bases from J, with 13 bases in between. The CDR3 loop spans 15 amino acids. Germline CDR1 MNHNS, CDR2 SASEGT. The CDR3 nucleotides read TGTGCCAGCAGTGAAGCTAGGACTGGCCCTTACGAGCAGTACTTC. Its protein is CASSEARTGPYEQYF.

This clone occurred once. The chain recombines TRBV27 with TRBJ1-2; 9 nucleotides line up with TRBD1. Germline assignment: CDR1 MNHEY and CDR2 SMNVEV (reference sequence). V trimming: 9 bases; J trimming: 5 bases; junction bases outside the gene matches: 7. This CDR3 region has 13 residues. CDR3 region: CARRTGTGYGYTF. The CDR3 nucleotides read TGTGCCAGGCGTACCGGGACAGGGTATGGCTACACCTTC.

The V gene is TRBV28, the J gene TRBJ1-2; 8 bases fit TRBD1. J gave up 6 bases and V 2 bases, and 14 bases lay outside the gene matches. The germline gives CDR1 MDHEN, CDR2 SYDVKM. The CDR3 contains 17 residues. The CDR3 DNA follows: TGTGCCAGCAGTTTACAAGCTTATTCAGGGGGCCTGGATGGCTACACCTTC. This translates into CASSLQAYSGGLDGYTF.

The chain joins TRBV7-7 to TRBJ2-1, with a tentative D call TRBD2 (6 bases). Germline values: CDR1 SSHAT, CDR2 FNYEAQ (reference sequence). This CDR3 has 16 amino acids. The V end lost 4 bases, the J end lost 4 bases, and 17 bases lay between the germline ends. The CDR3 coding sequence is TGTGCCAGCAGCTCGGACTATCGGGGAGGATACAATGAGCAGTTCTTC. Its translation is CASSSDYRGGYNEQFF.

The CDR3 DNA is TGTGCCAGCACCGGTGGGAGGTTTATCACAGATACGCAGTATTTT. Protein: CASTGGRFITDTQYF. The chain recombines TRBV11-3 with TRBJ2-3; TRBD2 might be the D (6 bases). The germline CDR1 and CDR2 sequences are SGHNT and YENEEA. This CDR3 has 15 residues. V was clipped by 7 bases and J by 2 bases, with 16 bases between them.

The rearrangement joins TRBV7-2 to TRBJ2-4, with D perhaps matching TRBD1 (6 bases). The germline gives CDR1 SGHTA, CDR2 FQGNSA. The CDR3 extends over 13 amino acids. With 3 bases removed from V and 8 bases from J, the gap between germline ends came to 11 bases. DNA for the CDR3: TGTGCCAGCAGCTTTAAAGGGGGTGACATTCAGTACTTC. It encodes CASSFKGGDIQYF.

This sequence joins TRBV7-3 and TRBJ2-7, with D maybe TRBD1 (6 bases). Germline-derived CDR1 and CDR2 are SGHTA and FQGTGA. V shed 5 bases and J shed 0 bases, with 11 bases lying between them. The CDR3 totals 14 residues. CDR3 DNA: TGTGCCAGCAGCCCGGGACACAGCTCCTACGAGCAGTACTTC. It codes for CASSPGHSSYEQYF.

This clone was detected only once. Written as DNA, the CDR3 is TGTGCCAGCAAGCCCTCGCGGCTGAACACTGAAGCTTTCTTT. Its protein is CASKPSRLNTEAFF. This chain uses TRBV28 with TRBJ1-1; D uncertain. Germline CDR1 is MDHEN and CDR2 is SYDVKM. The V gene lost 7 bases and the J gene lost 0 bases, with 12 bases spanning the gap. CDR3 size: 14 residues.

The chain has TRBV29-1 and TRBJ2-1, with 11 bases aligning to TRBD2. Germline CDR1 reads SQVTM; CDR2 reads ANQGSEA. This CDR3 region has 14 residues. J was trimmed by 6 bases and V by 3 bases; bases with no gene match: 4. CDR3 sequence (DNA): TGCAGCGTTGACTTAGCGGGAGGGCTCAATGAGCAGTTCTTC. Its protein product is CSVDLAGGLNEQFF.

This clone was counted a single time. This chain joins TRBV10-2 and TRBJ2-3; no clear D. Germline V lookup: CDR1 WSHSY, CDR2 SAAADI. Trimming pared 8 bases from V and 0 bases from J, leaving 12 bases between. The CDR3 sequence is 14 residues long. The CDR3 DNA sequence: TGCGCCAGCGGGCGCAGCCCTAGCACAGATACGCAGTATTTT. As protein: CASGRSPSTDTQYF.

In its sample, this clone was seen once. The chain uses TRBV28 and TRBJ2-3, with 9 nucleotides matching TRBD2. The J segment lost 5 bases and the V segment lost 5 bases, leaving 8 bases of the junction unmatched. The germline gives CDR1 MDHEN, CDR2 SYDVKM. The CDR3 extends over 15 amino acids. The CDR3 coding sequence is TGTGCCAGCAGTGGCGGGAGGGATGCTTTAGATACGCAGTATTTT. Amino acids: CASSGGRDALDTQYF.

The chain recombines TRBV28 with TRBJ1-2, with 9 bases aligning to TRBD1. Germline loops: CDR1 MDHEN, CDR2 SYDVKM. The CDR3 runs to 15 residues. With 5 bases clipped from V and 5 bases from J, the junction kept 9 bases outside the gene matches. The CDR3 nucleotides read TGTGCCAGCAGTCCTATCCCCGGGACAGGGTATGGCTACACCTTC. Translating it yields CASSPIPGTGYGYTF.

The CDR3 loop reads CASSLRAGGPGNQPQHF. The CDR3 DNA sequence: TGTGCCAGCAGTTTAAGGGCAGGGGGACCAGGGAATCAGCCCCAGCATTTT. The chain employs TRBV27 and TRBJ1-5; 7 bases are shared with TRBD1. Germline V gene data show CDR1 as MNHEY and CDR2 as SMNVEV (reference sequence). CDR3 size: 17 residues. V lost 2 bases, J lost 4 bases, and 11 bases stayed unmatched.

The V call is TRBV19, the J call TRBJ2-6, with no clear D. V gave up 5 bases and J gave up 0 bases, with 8 bases separating them. Germline CDR1 reads LNHDA; CDR2 reads SQIVND (reference sequence). This CDR3 is 15 amino acids long. In DNA form, the CDR3 reads TGTGCCAGTAGTCCCGAACTCTCTGGGGCCAACGTCCTGACTTTC. This translates into CASSPELSGANVLTF.

The J gene is TRBJ1-4, the V gene TRBV10-3; 7 bases align to TRBD1. The CDR3 loop spans 16 amino acids. V dropped 10 bases and J dropped 0; count of bases not matched to a gene: 11. Germline CDR1 is ENHRY and CDR2 is SYGVKD. In DNA form, the CDR3 reads TGTGCCACCGCGGACAGGACAACTGCAACTAATGAAAAACTGTTTTTT. Translation: CATADRTTATNEKLFF.

The chain uses TRBV27 and TRBJ2-2, with TRBD2 identical over 13 bases. The CDR3 totals 18 residues. The germline V gene encodes CDR1 MNHEY and CDR2 SMNVEV (reference sequence). The V and J ends lost 2 bases and 4 bases, in that order; junction bases with no gene match: 7. The DNA for the CDR3 is TGTGCCAGCAGTTTAAGGGGACTAGCGGGAAGTGGCACCGGGGAGCTGTTTTTT. It is translated as CASSLRGLAGSGTGELFF.

The chain carries TRBV2 and TRBJ2-1; 9 bases match TRBD1. V lost 5 bases, J lost 8 bases, and 7 bases stayed unmatched. CDR3 length: 14 residues. Germline V gives CDR1 SNHLY, CDR2 FYNNEI. The CDR3 DNA reads TGTGCCAGCAGTCGTATGGGACAGGGTTATGAGCAGTTCTTC. Encoded protein: CASSRMGQGYEQFF.